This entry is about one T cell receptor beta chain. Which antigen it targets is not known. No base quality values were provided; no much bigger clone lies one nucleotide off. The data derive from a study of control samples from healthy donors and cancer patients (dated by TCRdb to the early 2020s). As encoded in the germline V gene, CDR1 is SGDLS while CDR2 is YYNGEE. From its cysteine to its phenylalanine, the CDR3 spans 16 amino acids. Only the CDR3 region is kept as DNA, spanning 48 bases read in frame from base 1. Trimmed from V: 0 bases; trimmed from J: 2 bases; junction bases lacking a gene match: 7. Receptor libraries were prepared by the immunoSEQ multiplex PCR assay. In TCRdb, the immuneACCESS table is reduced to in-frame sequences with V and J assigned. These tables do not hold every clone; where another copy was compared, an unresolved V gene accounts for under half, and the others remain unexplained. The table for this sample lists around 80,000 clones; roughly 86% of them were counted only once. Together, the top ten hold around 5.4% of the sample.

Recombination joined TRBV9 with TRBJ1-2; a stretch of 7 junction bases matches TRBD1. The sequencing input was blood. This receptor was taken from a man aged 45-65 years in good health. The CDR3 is CASSVEEGARNYGYTF. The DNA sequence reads TGTGCCAGCAGCGTAGAGGAGGGGGCGCGGAACTATGGCTACACCTTC.